Listed here are 7 T cell receptor beta chains from one sample, sequenced in a study of glioma-infiltrating T cells. Amplification of TCR alpha and beta CDR3 regions from RNA used iRepertoire nested multiplex PCR. Each CDR3 protein is one row after TCRdb ran MiXCR on the multiplex PCR reads. The sample consists of tens of thousands of distinct CDR3 sequences, roughly 40% of them appearing once. Material: glioma tissue, nonneoplastic brain tissue, or PBMCs (not recorded which). The receptors here all came from a human donor with low-grade glioma or glioblastoma, undergoing nonglioma brain surgery, or in good health (not recorded which).

Note on this clonotype: The conserved phenylalanine or tryptophan normally closing the CDR3 is absent here, so this likely arose from a read error. This chain uses TRBV10-3 with TRBJ2-7, with D perhaps being TRBD1 or TRBD2 (5 bases each). The V gene lost 10 bases and the J gene lost 2 bases, with 15 bases spanning the gap. CDR3 size: 13 residues. Germline-derived CDR1 and CDR2 are ENHRY and SYGVKD. DNA for the CDR3: TGTGCCAGCACCGGGACGCAAACCTACGAGCAGTACTCC. As protein: CASTGTQTYEQYS.

This clonotype was detected ten times or more. The V and J genes are TRBV29-1 and TRBJ2-3; 10 bases are shared with TRBD1. Germline values: CDR1 SQVTM, CDR2 ANQGSEA. The J segment lost 3 bases and the V segment lost 5 bases, leaving 5 bases of the junction unmatched. The CDR3 consists of 14 residues. In nucleotides, the CDR3 is TGCAGCGTTAAGACAGGGGGCTCTACAGATACGCAGTATTTT. Translation: CSVKTGGSTDTQYF.

This clonotype was seen at least ten times. The chain recombines TRBV29-1 with TRBJ1-5, with 9 positions matching TRBD1. V dropped 6 bases and J dropped 11; count of bases not matched to a gene: 11. CDR1 and CDR2 (germline): SQVTM, ANQGSEA. The CDR3 extends over 13 amino acids. DNA for the CDR3: TGCAGCGTCGAGGACCGGGACAGGGAGGCCCAGCATTTT. This gives the protein CSVEDRDREAQHF.

This clonotype was detected many times. This chain uses TRBV12-3 or TRBV12-4 with TRBJ1-5; TRBD1 aligns across 8 bases. The CDR3 extends over 14 amino acids. J was trimmed by 8 bases and V by 6 bases; bases with no gene match: 9. As DNA, the CDR3 is TGTGCCAGCAGCTCCGGACAGGGATACGAGCCCCAGCATTTT. Amino acid sequence: CASSSGQGYEPQHF.

The table lists this clonotype with a count of one. Being one base from a much bigger clone, this may be a read error. This rearrangement joins TRBV29-1 to TRBJ2-7, with D maybe TRBD1 (5 bases). CDR3 length: 12 amino acids. Germline-derived CDR1 and CDR2 are SQVTM and ANQGSEA. The V end lost 6 bases, the J end lost 3 bases, and 12 bases lay between the germline ends. This chain's CDR3 is CSVQAGNYEQYF. DNA for the CDR3: TGCAGCGTCCAGGCAGGGAACTACGAGCAGTACTTC.

The chain recombines TRBV12-3 or TRBV12-4 with TRBJ1-5, with a tentative D call TRBD1 (5 bases). Trimming stripped 5 bases from V and 7 bases from J, with 15 bases between. CDR3 size: 14 residues. CDR3 sequence reads: CASSLGKGAQPQHF. The CDR3 DNA reads as TGTGCCAGCAGTCTGGGGAAAGGGGCGCAGCCCCAGCATTTT.

This clonotype was detected ten times or more. The rearrangement links TRBV5-1 to TRBJ2-7; 7 nucleotides agree with TRBD2. Per the germline V gene, CDR1 is SGHRS and CDR2 is YFSETQ. Unmatched junction bases numbered 11, after V lost 3 bases and J lost 2 bases. The CDR3 spans 16 residues. CDR3 in DNA: TGCGCCAGCAGCTCCGCCTTAGCCGGGACTACCTACGAGCAGTACTTC. Encoded protein: CASSSALAGTTYEQYF.